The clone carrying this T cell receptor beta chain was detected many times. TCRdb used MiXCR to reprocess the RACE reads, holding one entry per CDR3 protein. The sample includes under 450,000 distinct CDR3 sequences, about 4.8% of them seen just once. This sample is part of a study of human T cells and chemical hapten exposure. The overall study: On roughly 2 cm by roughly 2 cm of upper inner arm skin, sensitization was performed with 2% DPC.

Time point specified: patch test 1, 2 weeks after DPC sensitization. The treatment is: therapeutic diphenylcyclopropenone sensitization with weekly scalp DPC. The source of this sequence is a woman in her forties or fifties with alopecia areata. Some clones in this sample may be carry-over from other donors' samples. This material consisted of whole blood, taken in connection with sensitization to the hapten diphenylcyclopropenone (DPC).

CDR3 bases: TGCAGTGCTAGAGTTACGGGCAGTAATAATTCACCCCTCCACTTT. Protein sequence: CSARVTGSNNSPLHF. The chain carries TRBV20-1 and TRBJ1-6; no clear D. Trimming took 1 base from V and 5 from J, leaving 12 bases between them. This CDR3 contains 15 residues. CDR1 and CDR2 (germline): DFQATT, SNEGSKA (reference sequence).